Listed here are 20 T cell receptor beta chains from one sample, sequenced in a study of blood T cell repertoires in COVID-19 (dated by TCRdb to the early 2020s). To prepare the library, the immunoSEQ multiplex PCR assay was applied. The table was pulled from immuneACCESS by TCRdb, which kept in-frame rearrangements only. Such tables lose some clones; where checked, under half of the loss comes from unresolved V genes, and the rest has no known cause. Counted in this sample were around 78,000 clones; approximately 90% of them appeared once. About 11% of the sample lies in the top ten. Sequencing was done on a sample of peripheral blood. The receptor set was obtained from a man between 65 and 85 years old with active or convalescent COVID-19.

CDR3 loop: CASSEASAAFF. The DNA of the CDR3 is TGCGCCAGCAGCGAGGCTTCCGCCGCTTTCTTT. V is TRBV4-1 and J is TRBJ1-1, with unresolved D. V was clipped by 5 bases and J by 11 bases, with 12 bases between them. The CDR3 totals 11 residues. Germline CDR1 MGHRA, CDR2 YSYEKL.

The sample holds a few counts of this clone. The chain recombines TRBV10-3 with TRBJ2-3; 11 positions match TRBD2. The germline CDR1 and CDR2 sequences are ENHRY and SYGVKD. The CDR3 covers 14 residues. The junction had 4 bases not matched to a gene; V was cut back by 10 bases and J by 1 base. The CDR3, as DNA: TGTGCCACCCTAGCGGGAGGAGGCACAGATACGCAGTATTTT. This encodes CATLAGGGTDTQYF.

The genes are TRBV19 and TRBJ2-2; D remains ambiguous. The CDR3 runs to 14 residues. The V end was cut by 4 bases, the J end by 2 bases, with 8 bases between. Germline values: CDR1 LNHDA, CDR2 SQIVND (reference sequence). For the CDR3, the DNA is TGTGCCAGTAGTACCTACCTAAACACCGGGGAGCTGTTTTTT. Translating gives CASSTYLNTGELFF.

The chain links TRBV9 to TRBJ2-3, with 7 bases identical to TRBD2. CDR1 is SGDLS and CDR2 is YYNGEE in the germline V gene. This CDR3 region has 15 residues. J gave up 5 bases and V 2 bases, and 8 bases lay outside the gene matches. The CDR3 DNA is TGTGCCAGCAGCGTTGGTGGGAGGGCCGTAGATACGCAGTATTTT. It yields the protein CASSVGGRAVDTQYF.

This rearrangement joins TRBV19 to TRBJ1-5; 12 positions agree with TRBD1. Germline V CDR1 and CDR2: LNHDA, SQIVND (reference sequence). V lost 3 bases to trimming and J lost 2 bases; unmatched junction nucleotides: 11. The CDR3 loop spans 19 amino acids. CDR3 sequence reads: CASSIVFGTGGGGNQPQHF. The DNA of the CDR3 is TGTGCCAGTAGTATTGTCTTTGGGACAGGGGGCGGGGGCAATCAGCCCCAGCATTTT.

CDR3: CATSDPRGRSGYTF. Written as DNA, the CDR3 is TGTGCCACCAGTGATCCCCGCGGGCGAAGTGGCTACACCTTC. The chain carries TRBV24-1 and TRBJ1-2; no firm D call. The CDR3 has 14 residues. The V end lost 3 bases, the J end lost 7 bases, and 14 bases lay between the germline ends. Germline assignment: CDR1 KGHDR and CDR2 SFDVKD.

The chain couples TRBV11-1 to TRBJ2-7, with 7 bases identical to TRBD2. This CDR3 spans 15 amino acids. The germline gives CDR1 SGHAT, CDR2 FQDESV (reference sequence). Trimming took 5 bases from V and 1 from J; bases not matched to a gene: 8. The CDR3, as DNA: TGTGCCAGCAGCCTCCTTGTCGGGAGGTCCTACGAGCAGTACTTC. Translated: CASSLLVGRSYEQYF. Supplemented by reference TRBV11-1 and TRBJ2-7, the full variable domain reads EAEVAQSPRYKITEKSQAVAFWCDPISGHATLYWYRQILGQGPELLVQFQDESVVDDSQLPKDRFSAERLKGVDSTLKIQPAELGDSAMYLCASSLLVGRSYEQYFGPGTRLTVT.

This chain links TRBV7-9 with TRBJ1-1, with D uncertain. The germline V gene has CDR1 SEHNR and CDR2 FQNEAQ (reference sequence). The CDR3 length is 15 residues. V lost 0 bases to trimming and J lost 2 bases, with 10 bases between them. The DNA for the CDR3 is TGTGCCAGCAGCTTAGCCCGGAGTCTCAACACTGAAGCTTTCTTT. This gives the protein CASSLARSLNTEAFF.

CDR3 sequence reads: CASSLRTGKETQYF. The CDR3 nucleotides are TGTGCCAGCAGCCTTAGGACAGGGAAAGAGACCCAGTACTTC. The chain employs TRBV7-2 and TRBJ2-5; TRBD1 matches at 8 bases. The CDR3 is 14 residues long. V shed 5 bases, J shed 3 bases, and the junction held 5 bases outside the gene matches. Germline CDR1 is SGHTA and CDR2 is FQGNSA.

This sequence joins TRBV27 and TRBJ1-4, with D tentatively TRBD1 (5 bases). Germline CDR1 is MNHEY and CDR2 is SMNVEV (reference sequence). This CDR3 comprises 13 residues. The V gene lost 6 bases and the J gene lost 7 bases, with 12 bases spanning the gap. The CDR3 loop is CASRTQGGEKLFF. The CDR3, as DNA: TGTGCCAGCAGGACTCAGGGCGGTGAAAAACTGTTTTTT.

This sequence joins TRBV29-1 and TRBJ1-2, with D possibly TRBD1 on 5 matching bases. CDR3 size: 14 residues. V dropped 7 bases and J dropped 5 bases, with 20 bases sitting between them. CDR1 SQVTM and CDR2 ANQGSEA come from the germline V gene. CDR3 bases: TGCAGCGCCTTGGGTCAGGGTTCGCGGTATGGCTACACCTTC. This translates into CSALGQGSRYGYTF.

The V call is TRBV13, the J call TRBJ2-2; the D gene is possibly TRBD1 (6 bases). CDR3 length: 15 amino acids. In germline, CDR1 is PRHDT, CDR2 FYEKMQ (reference sequence). V was clipped by 5 bases and J by 0 bases, with 10 bases between them. The CDR3 region has the DNA TGTGCCAGCAGCATAAAGGGGGCGAACACCGGGGAGCTGTTTTTT. Translated, it gives CASSIKGANTGELFF.

The V call is TRBV2, the J call TRBJ1-6; the match to TRBD1 covers 8 bases. Losses at the gene ends were 6 bases for V and 3 bases for J; bases not matched to a gene: 4. The germline gives CDR1 SNHLY, CDR2 FYNNEI. The CDR3 runs 15 residues. CDR3 coding DNA: TGTGCCAGCAGCACAGACAGGGGCTATAATTCACCCCTCCACTTT. Protein product: CASSTDRGYNSPLHF.

CDR3 sequence (DNA): TGTGCCAGTAGTATGACAGGGGCCTCCTACGAGCAGTACTTC. Translation: CASSMTGASYEQYF. V gene TRBV19 combines with J gene TRBJ2-7; 8 nucleotides match TRBD1. V shed 3 bases, J shed 0 bases, and the junction held 1 base outside the gene matches. Looked up from germline, CDR1 is LNHDA and CDR2 is SQIVND (reference sequence). This CDR3 comprises 14 residues.

This sequence joins TRBV6-5 and TRBJ2-5; 7 bases match TRBD1. This CDR3 has 15 residues. V shed 5 bases and J 4 bases; nucleotides not matched to a gene: 10. From germline, CDR1 is MNHEY and CDR2 SVGAGI. Here the CDR3 DNA reads TGTGCCAGCAGTCCCGGGACAGCTGGGAGAGAGACCCAGTACTTC. Translating gives CASSPGTAGRETQYF.

This chain uses TRBV9 with TRBJ2-1; TRBD2 agrees at 11 bases. This CDR3 is built from 17 residues. Germline CDR1 reads SGDLS; CDR2 reads YYNGEE. The V gene end was trimmed by 3 bases and the J gene end by 8 bases; junction bases not matched to a gene: 13. The CDR3 DNA is TGTGCCAGCAGCGAATCTCGACTAGCGGGATTAGGGGATGAGCAGTTCTTC. This gives the protein CASSESRLAGLGDEQFF.

A note on this clone: Other DNA sequences within the sample encode an identical CDR3. The J gene is TRBJ1-1, the V gene TRBV5-1, with TRBD1 identical over 9 bases. Germline CDR1 SGHRS, CDR2 YFSETQ. The ends lost 4 bases at V and 1 base at J; junction bases unmatched: 5. This CDR3 region has 15 residues. CDR3 coding DNA: TGCGCCAGCAGCCGCTGGACAGGGGAGAACACTGAAGCTTTCTTT. As protein: CASSRWTGENTEAFF.

V usage is TRBV9 and J usage is TRBJ2-1; 9 nucleotides agree with TRBD2. V shed 0 bases, J shed 6 bases, and the junction held 7 bases outside the gene matches. This CDR3 has 16 residues. The germline V gene encodes CDR1 SGDLS and CDR2 YYNGEE. The CDR3 region has the DNA TGTGCCAGCAGCGTAGTTACTAGCGGGTACCCCAATGAGCAGTTCTTC. Translation gives CASSVVTSGYPNEQFF.

Note on this clone: In the same sample, other DNA sequences code for this CDR3. The chain is built from TRBV9 and TRBJ2-7; D is undetermined. CDR3 length: 13 amino acids. CDR1 and CDR2 (germline): SGDLS, YYNGEE. Trimming cost V 0 bases and J 6 bases, with 10 bases left between them. The CDR3 nucleotides are TGTGCCAGCAGCGTAGCTACGTCGAGCGAGCAGTACTTC. The encoded protein is CASSVATSSEQYF.

This rearrangement joins TRBV4-1 to TRBJ2-3; 11 nucleotides agree with TRBD2. The CDR3 has 20 amino acids. Germline-derived CDR1 and CDR2 are MGHRA and YSYEKL. Trimming removed 2 bases from V and 3 bases from J; junction bases left unmatched: 16. This CDR3 reads CASSQQSLAGGGFGTDTQYF. The CDR3 nucleotides are TGCGCCAGCAGCCAACAAAGCCTAGCGGGAGGAGGATTCGGAACAGATACGCAGTATTTT.